The entry below gives a single T cell receptor (beta chain) sequence along with its context. The target antigen is unknown. This CDR3 has 14 residues. The germline CDR1 and CDR2 sequences are MNHEY and SMNVEV (reference sequence). This entry belongs to a study of OX40 agonist ivuxolimab in advanced cancers. At the level of the study: At 0.01 to 10 mg/kg, ivuxolimab was administered intravenously to patients every 2 weeks. General study findings and limits: Expansion of clones was among the lowest in partial responders at 0.1-3.0 mg/kg. Relative to CD4+, CD8+ T cells held more expanded clones on average.

Collection of blood occurred at baseline, at cycle 4 day 1, and at cycle 7 day 1. Generated by immunoSEQ multiplex PCR, the TCRdb table keeps only in-frame clones and is missing some. This sample carries 20,000 or so clones, around 86% of them seen once, and the ten largest clones take about an eighth. This clonotype was sampled from an adult with an advanced solid tumor such as melanoma, head and neck, liver or kidney cancer. The gene calls are TRBV27 and TRBJ2-5; no reliable D call. Near its end, the DNA agrees better with TRBJ2-7, so the J call may be wrong. The sample was CD4+ or CD8+ T cells sorted from blood, taken in a trial of the OX40 agonist ivuxolimab. Here the CDR3 DNA reads TGTGCCAGCAGTCTGGGCCTTGGGCCGTACGAGCAGTACTTC. As protein: CASSLGLGPYEQYF.